A selection of T cell receptor beta chains follows, all from one sample in a study of cytomegalovirus exposure and HLA in healthy donors. Clones were read by immunoSEQ multiplex PCR, and TCRdb kept only the in-frame ones, dropping some. The sample lists 150,000 or so clones, more than 70% occurring once. Sequenced: PBMCs. Receptor source: a woman aged 45-59 years in good health and CMV-seropositive. CDR3s include the opening cysteine and the closing phenylalanine or tryptophan. The order of the fields is clone size, D gene, V gene, J gene, CDR3 DNA, CDR3 protein. The D gene is left open where the match is weak. Some rows mark clone size as missing; the rest say once, few, many or name a class of expanded clone.

clone size: NA
D gene: TRBD2
V gene: TRBV2
J gene: TRBJ2-7
CDR3 DNA: TGTGCCAGCAGTGAAGCGCCCGGGACTAGTGACTACGAGCAGTACTTC
CDR3 protein: CASSEAPGTSDYEQYF

clone size: NA
D gene: NA
V gene: TRBV29-1
J gene: TRBJ2-1
CDR3 DNA: TGCAGCGTTGGAGGGAGGCTCAGTGAGCAGTTCTTC
CDR3 protein: CSVGGRLSEQFF

clone size: NA
D gene: NA
V gene: TRBV7-4
J gene: TRBJ2-2
CDR3 DNA: TGTGCCAGCAGCTTGACAAGCCGGAACACCGGGGAGCTGTTTTTT
CDR3 protein: CASSLTSRNTGELFF

clone size: NA
D gene: TRBD2
V gene: TRBV28
J gene: TRBJ2-2
CDR3 DNA: TGTGCCAGCAGTCCCCAAACTAGCGGGAGTTTACTGTTTTTT
CDR3 protein: CASSPQTSGSLLFF

clone size: NA
D gene: NA
V gene: TRBV30
J gene: TRBJ1-2
CDR3 DNA: TGTGCCTGGAGTGTACCAGGCAAAAACTATGGCTACACCTTC
CDR3 protein: CAWSVPGKNYGYTF

clone size: NA
D gene: TRBD1
V gene: TRBV5-1
J gene: TRBJ2-3
CDR3 DNA: TGCGCCAGCAGCTCAGGGACAGGGAAGATGACAGATACGCAGTATTTT
CDR3 protein: CASSSGTGKMTDTQYF

clone size: once
D gene: NA
V gene: TRBV7-2
J gene: TRBJ1-4
CDR3 DNA: TGTGCCAGCAGCTTATTAGGGCGGGCAACTAATGAAAAACTGTTTTTT
CDR3 protein: CASSLLGRATNEKLFF

clone size: NA
D gene: TRBD1
V gene: TRBV2
J gene: TRBJ1-3
CDR3 DNA: TGTGCCAGCAGTGGGGGGACAGCCGACTCTGGAAACACCATATATTTT
CDR3 protein: CASSGGTADSGNTIYF

clone size: NA
D gene: NA
V gene: TRBV29-1
J gene: TRBJ1-2
CDR3 DNA: TGCAGCTTCCGGGAGGGCGACTATGGCTACACCTTC
CDR3 protein: CSFREGDYGYTF

clone size: NA
D gene: NA
V gene: TRBV19
J gene: TRBJ2-1
CDR3 DNA: TGTGCCAGTAGTATTTCTTCCAGCGCCAATGAGCAGTTCTTC
CDR3 protein: CASSISSSANEQFF

clone size: few
D gene: TRBD2
V gene: TRBV5-1
J gene: TRBJ2-2
CDR3 DNA: TGCGCCAGCAGCTTGGATGCGACTAGCGGGGGGGCTTTCACCGGGGAGCTGTTTTTT
CDR3 protein: CASSLDATSGGAFTGELFF

clone size: NA
D gene: TRBD2
V gene: TRBV29-1
J gene: TRBJ2-3
CDR3 DNA: TGCAGCGTCGATCCGCGGGCGGGAGCGGACGATACGCAGTATTTT
CDR3 protein: CSVDPRAGADDTQYF

clone size: NA
D gene: NA
V gene: TRBV4-3
J gene: TRBJ1-2
CDR3 DNA: TGCGCCAGCAGCCTAACTGCCACCGTGGAGTATGGCTACACCTTC
CDR3 protein: CASSLTATVEYGYTF

clone size: once
D gene: TRBD1
V gene: TRBV5-1
J gene: TRBJ1-2
CDR3 DNA: TGCGCCAGCAGCCCTCTGACTCCCGGACAGGGGACTAATGGTTACACCTTC
CDR3 protein: CASSPLTPGQGTNGYTF

clone size: NA
D gene: NA
V gene: TRBV19
J gene: TRBJ2-3
CDR3 DNA: TGTGCCAGTAGTTTGGAACAGCGCACAGATACGCAGTATTTT
CDR3 protein: CASSLEQRTDTQYF

clone size: NA
D gene: NA
V gene: TRBV28
J gene: TRBJ1-1
CDR3 DNA: TGTGCCAGCACGGGGGTCCTTGAAGCTTTCTTT
CDR3 protein: CASTGVLEAFF

clone size: few
D gene: NA
V gene: TRBV19
J gene: TRBJ2-1
CDR3 DNA: TGTGCCAGTAGTATTAGCGACCACGCCTACAATGAGCAGTTCTTC
CDR3 protein: CASSISDHAYNEQFF

clone size: NA
D gene: TRBD2
V gene: TRBV19
J gene: TRBJ2-7
CDR3 DNA: TGTGCCACCGCTCTAGCGGGAGAAGGTTACGAGCAGTACTTC
CDR3 protein: CATALAGEGYEQYF

clone size: once
D gene: NA
V gene: TRBV11-2
J gene: TRBJ1-6
CDR3 DNA: TGTGCCAGCAGCTTAACTCCAGGTTCCTATAATTCACCCCTCCACTTT
CDR3 protein: CASSLTPGSYNSPLHF

clone size: NA
D gene: NA
V gene: TRBV7-6
J gene: TRBJ1-4
CDR3 DNA: TGTGCCAGCAGCTCTAATCAGGGTAAAGAAAAACTGTTTTTT
CDR3 protein: CASSSNQGKEKLFF

clone size: NA
D gene: NA
V gene: TRBV6-1
J gene: TRBJ2-5
CDR3 DNA: TGTGCCAGCAGATTAGCCCGTGCAGGGGAGACCCAGTACTTC
CDR3 protein: CASRLARAGETQYF

clone size: NA
D gene: NA
V gene: TRBV11-1
J gene: TRBJ2-7
CDR3 DNA: TGTGCCAGCAGCTTAGGGCGGGACGGCAGGAGCTCCTACGAGCAGTACTTC
CDR3 protein: CASSLGRDGRSSYEQYF

clone size: once
D gene: TRBD2
V gene: TRBV5-4
J gene: TRBJ2-1
CDR3 DNA: TGTGCCAGCAGCTTGGCGGCTAGCGGGACCAATGAGCAGTTCTTC
CDR3 protein: CASSLAASGTNEQFF

clone size: NA
D gene: NA
V gene: TRBV2
J gene: TRBJ2-7
CDR3 DNA: TGTGCCAGCCTCTTCCCCCAGCGAGCCTTTTCCGAGCAGTACTTC
CDR3 protein: CASLFPQRAFSEQYF

clone size: NA
D gene: NA
V gene: TRBV27
J gene: TRBJ1-2
CDR3 DNA: TGTGCCAGCAGTTTACGTGGCCACTATGGCTACACCTTC
CDR3 protein: CASSLRGHYGYTF

clone size: NA
D gene: TRBD1
V gene: TRBV5-6
J gene: TRBJ1-2
CDR3 DNA: TGTGCCAGCAGCTCCTACTCTGACAGGGGCTATGGCTACACCTTC
CDR3 protein: CASSSYSDRGYGYTF

clone size: NA
D gene: TRBD1
V gene: TRBV4-2
J gene: TRBJ1-6
CDR3 DNA: TGTGCCAGCAGCCGTCCTACAGGACAGGATAATTCACCCCTCCACTTT
CDR3 protein: CASSRPTGQDNSPLHF

clone size: NA
D gene: TRBD2
V gene: TRBV5-1
J gene: TRBJ2-7
CDR3 DNA: TGCGCCAGCAGCTTGGGCGCGGCTAGCGGCCTGTGGGAGCAGTACTTC
CDR3 protein: CASSLGAASGLWEQYF

clone size: NA
D gene: TRBD2
V gene: TRBV9
J gene: TRBJ2-2
CDR3 DNA: TGTGCCAGCAGCGTACGGGGCGGGAGTGAAACCGGGGAGCTGTTTTTT
CDR3 protein: CASSVRGGSETGELFF

clone size: few
D gene: NA
V gene: TRBV4-3
J gene: TRBJ2-7
CDR3 DNA: TGCGCCAGCAGCCAAGGAATTTTCGATCGGGGCTACGAGCAGTACTTC
CDR3 protein: CASSQGIFDRGYEQYF

clone size: NA
D gene: NA
V gene: TRBV19
J gene: TRBJ1-3
CDR3 DNA: TGTGCCAGTATGAGCTCTGGAAACACCATATATTTT
CDR3 protein: CASMSSGNTIYF

clone size: NA
D gene: TRBD2
V gene: TRBV19
J gene: TRBJ2-7
CDR3 DNA: TGTGCCACAAGGTCCGGGACTAGCGATTCATTC
CDR3 protein: CATRSGTSDSF

clone size: NA
D gene: TRBD1
V gene: TRBV30
J gene: TRBJ1-2
CDR3 DNA: TGTGCCTGGATGGGACAGGGAGGCAACTATGGCTACACCTTC
CDR3 protein: CAWMGQGGNYGYTF

clone size: NA
D gene: NA
V gene: TRBV11-3
J gene: TRBJ2-6
CDR3 DNA: TGTGCCAGCAGCTTAGGACAGGTTATCTCTGGGGCCAACGTCCTGACTTTC
CDR3 protein: CASSLGQVISGANVLTF

clone size: once
D gene: NA
V gene: TRBV28
J gene: TRBJ2-3
CDR3 DNA: TGTGCCAGCAGTTTACAGGGGAGTACGCAGTATTTT
CDR3 protein: CASSLQGSTQYF